These 5 T cell receptor beta chains were all obtained from the same sample, sequenced in a study of T cells in Graves' hyperthyroidism and ophthalmopathy. TCR beta CDR3 regions were amplified from RNA transcripts. The HTBI primer set drove a first-round RT-PCR of the TCR CDR3. TCRdb fed the multiplex PCR reads into MiXCR, producing one record per CDR3 protein. The sample lists approximately 410,000 distinct CDR3 sequences, roughly 13% occurring once. Input material: blood. Receptor source: a woman under 30 with Graves' hyperthyroidism.

This clonotype was observed many times. The chain combines TRBV27 with TRBJ1-1; D remains ambiguous. In germline, CDR1 is MNHEY, CDR2 SMNVEV (reference sequence). The CDR3 covers 14 residues. V was cut by 8 bases and J by 0 bases, with 13 bases left in between. The CDR3, as DNA: TGTGCCAGCGAGGCGGACCACGTGAACACTGAAGCTTTCTTT. Translated, it gives CASEADHVNTEAFF.

This clonotype was seen many times. The chain has TRBV7-9 and TRBJ1-1; maybe TRBD1 (6 bases). Germline V lookup: CDR1 SEHNR, CDR2 FQNEAQ (reference sequence). There are 17 residues in the CDR3. Trimming removed 5 bases from V and 0 bases from J, with 19 bases in between. This CDR3 reads CASSITGHNSLNTEAFF. For the CDR3, the DNA is TGTGCCAGCAGCATAACAGGGCACAATTCCTTGAACACTGAAGCTTTCTTT.

This clonotype has ten or more counts. The rearrangement uses TRBV7-2 and TRBJ2-5, with D possibly TRBD2 on 6 matching bases. Germline V gene lookup returns CDR1 SGHTA and CDR2 FQGNSA. The CDR3 has 12 amino acids. The V and J ends lost 3 bases and 4 bases respectively, with 6 bases between them. CDR3 nucleotide sequence: TGTGCCAGCAGCTTCGGGGGAGAGACCCAGTACTTC. Protein sequence: CASSFGGETQYF.

This clonotype was observed at least ten times. The V and J genes are TRBV29-1 and TRBJ1-1; a possible D gene is TRBD1 (5 bases). Trimming removed 1 base from V and 5 bases from J, with 20 bases in between. From germline, CDR1 is SQVTM and CDR2 ANQGSEA. The CDR3 sequence is 16 residues long. CDR3 sequence reads: CSVEAPLRGQRTEAFF. DNA for the CDR3: TGCAGCGTTGAAGCTCCTCTACGGGGCCAGAGAACTGAAGCTTTCTTT.

Only a few counts were recorded for this clonotype. The CDR3 nucleotides are TGTGCCAGCAGCGACGGCAATGAGGGTGAAAAACTGTTTTTT. This gives the protein CASSDGNEGEKLFF. The V call is TRBV9, the J call TRBJ1-4, with D hard to call. Germline loops: CDR1 SGDLS, CDR2 YYNGEE. Trimming removed 3 bases at V and 7 bases at J, with 13 bases between. This CDR3 is 14 amino acids long.